The 3 T cell receptor beta chains below all came from one sample that was sequenced in a study of control samples from healthy donors and cancer patients. Assay used: immunoSEQ multiplex PCR; TCRdb lists only in-frame clones, some missing. The repertoire consists of around 100,000 clones, with about 88% occurring once and the leading ten covering approximately 15%. Sequenced input: blood. The receptors were gathered from a woman in her 70s in good health.

J is TRBJ2-1 and V is TRBV5-1; TRBD2 matches at 10 bases. This CDR3 is built from 16 residues. Germline assignment: CDR1 SGHRS and CDR2 YFSETQ. V lost 3 bases, J lost 3 bases, and 6 bases stayed unmatched. The CDR3 here is CASSSGLAKGYNEQFF. Written as DNA, the CDR3 is TGCGCCAGCAGCTCGGGACTAGCGAAAGGCTACAATGAGCAGTTCTTC.

The chain couples TRBV7-6 to TRBJ2-1; D remains unclear. The germline V gene encodes CDR1 SGHVS and CDR2 FNYEAQ. CDR3 length: 14 amino acids. V dropped 5 bases and J dropped 5 bases, with 13 bases sitting between them. CDR3 sequence: CASSLRQFDNEQFF. CDR3 nucleotides: TGTGCCAGCAGCCTCCGGCAGTTTGACAATGAGCAGTTCTTC.

This chain joins TRBV6-6 and TRBJ1-1; D is unclear. The CDR3 spans 15 residues. Trimming took 2 bases from V and 3 from J, leaving 13 bases between them. Germline-derived CDR1 and CDR2 are MNHNY and SVGAGI (reference sequence). The CDR3 reads CASSYPKGMDTEAFF. CDR3 sequence (DNA): TGTGCCAGCAGTTACCCGAAGGGTATGGACACTGAAGCTTTCTTT.